The T cell receptor (beta chain) under discussion was sequenced for a study of OX40 agonist ivuxolimab in advanced cancers. Points on this clone: What it binds is not known.

The V gene's germline CDR1 is SNHLY and CDR2 FYNNEI. This CDR3 is 19 amino acids long. V lost 8 bases to trimming and J lost 3 bases; unmatched junction nucleotides: 21. Some clones are missing from TCRdb's copy, which holds only in-frame ones; the method was immunoSEQ multiplex PCR. The sample shows around 59,000 clones, about nine tenths of them seen only once. General study results and limits: On average, CD8+ T cells showed a greater number of expanded clones than CD4+.

The V and J genes are TRBV2 and TRBJ2-3; 9 bases fit TRBD1. The TCR comes from an adult with an advanced solid tumor such as melanoma, head and neck, liver or kidney cancer. Sequenced material: CD4+ or CD8+ T cells sorted from blood, taken in a trial of the OX40 agonist ivuxolimab. This CDR3 is CASPEVQGARTGATDTQYF. For the CDR3, the DNA is TGTGCCAGCCCCGAAGTACAGGGGGCGCGGACGGGAGCAACAGATACGCAGTATTTT.